This T cell receptor beta chain was recorded in a study of control samples from healthy donors and cancer patients. Data came from immunoSEQ multiplex PCR; TCRdb stores just in-frame clones and leaves some out. Among 85,000 to 100,000 clones listed, more than 80% were seen once. CDR3 size: 15 residues. The germline CDR1 and CDR2 sequences are SEHNR and FQNEAQ (reference sequence). V lost 2 bases, J lost 8 bases, and 18 bases lay in between. This TCR came from a man younger than 30 in good health. The chain has TRBV7-9 and TRBJ1-2, with TRBD1 as a possible D gene (6 bases). The sequenced sample was blood. The CDR3 DNA follows: TGTGCCAGCAGCTTAAAGGGAGGGGGGCGAGGAGGCTACACCTTC. It specifies CASSLKGGGRGGYTF. Combining the CDR3 with reference TRBV7-9 and TRBJ1-2 gives the whole variable domain DTGVSQNPRHKITKRGQNVTFRCDPISEHNRLYWYRQTLGQGPEFLTYFQNEAQLEKSRLLSDRFSAERPKGSFSTLEIQRTEQGDSAMYLCASSLKGGGRGGYTFGSGTRLTVV.